Presented here are 27 T cell receptor beta chains from one specimen sequenced in a study of graft-versus-host responses after intestinal transplantation. No antigen is known for these receptors. The repertoire was sequenced with immunoSEQ multiplex PCR; TCRdb's copy has only in-frame clones and lacks some. The sample includes roughly 97,000 clones, about 88% of them seen just once. Source: unstimulated CD4+ T cells sorted from spleen or lymph node cells, taken before intestinal transplant. Every receptor here comes from a human donor who received an intestinal transplant.

The chain carries TRBV11-3 and TRBJ2-7; 10 bases align to TRBD1. J gave up 3 bases and V 2 bases, and 4 bases lay outside the gene matches. There are 15 residues in the CDR3. The germline V gene encodes CDR1 SGHNT and CDR2 YENEEA. This CDR3 reads CASSLRDRGHYEQYF. The CDR3 DNA reads TGTGCCAGCAGCTTACGTGACAGGGGGCACTACGAGCAGTACTTC. Drawing the rest from reference TRBV11-3 and TRBJ2-7, the complete variable domain is EAGVVQSPRYKIIEKKQPVAFWCNPISGHNTLYWYLQNLGQGPELLIRYENEEAVDDSQLPKDRFSAERLKGVDSTLKIQPAELGDSAVYLCASSLRDRGHYEQYFGPGTRLTVT.

The chain joins TRBV28 to TRBJ2-4, with D unresolved. Germline-derived CDR1 and CDR2 are MDHEN and SYDVKM. Trimming pared 6 bases from V and 8 bases from J, leaving 11 bases between. The length of the CDR3 is 12 residues. This CDR3 is CASSPGEYIQYF. The CDR3 DNA reads as TGTGCCAGCAGCCCCGGCGAGTACATTCAGTACTTC.

This sequence joins TRBV5-1 and TRBJ2-1; 7 positions agree with TRBD1. Germline V gene sequence: CDR1 SGHRS, CDR2 YFSETQ. Losses at the gene ends were 4 bases for V and 8 bases for J; bases not matched to a gene: 9. This CDR3 is 14 amino acids long. The CDR3 loop reads CASSRETGTHEQFF. Here the CDR3 DNA reads TGCGCCAGCAGCAGGGAGACAGGGACGCATGAGCAGTTCTTC.

The CDR3 sequence: CASSLMSGRNEQYF. Here the CDR3 DNA reads TGTGCCAGCAGCTTGATGAGCGGGAGGAACGAGCAGTACTTC. The genes are TRBV5-6 and TRBJ2-7, with 9 positions matching TRBD2. The germline V gene has CDR1 SGHDT and CDR2 YYEEEE. This CDR3 has 14 residues. The V and J ends lost 1 base and 5 bases, in that order; junction bases with no gene match: 4.

The gene calls are TRBV5-1 and TRBJ2-7; TRBD2 agrees at 9 bases. Trimming took 5 bases from V and 0 from J; bases not matched to a gene: 9. This CDR3 spans 16 amino acids. Germline CDR1 is SGHRS and CDR2 is YFSETQ. In DNA, the CDR3 is TGCGCCAGCAGAGCCACTAGCGGGCTGAGCTCCTACGAGCAGTACTTC. This translates into CASRATSGLSSYEQYF.

The chain has TRBV6-6 and TRBJ1-1; no clear D. V dropped 5 bases and J dropped 8 bases, with 12 bases sitting between them. The CDR3 has 12 residues. From germline, CDR1 is MNHNY and CDR2 SVGAGI (reference sequence). CDR3 residues: CASSPRTEEAFF. CDR3 bases: TGTGCCAGCAGTCCACGGACCGAGGAAGCTTTCTTT.

Note on this clone: Other nucleotide sequences from this sample produce the same CDR3. J is TRBJ2-2 and V is TRBV10-2, with D unclear. V lost 2 bases and J 5 bases, leaving 9 bases between the germline ends. This CDR3 has 14 amino acids. CDR1 WSHSY and CDR2 SAAADI come from the germline V gene. The CDR3 loop is CASSEVGQTGELFF. The DNA of the CDR3 is TGCGCCAGCAGTGAGGTTGGGCAAACCGGGGAGCTGTTTTTT.

CDR3 nucleotides: TGTGCCAGCAGTTTAGAGGCCCCACGCCGTACAGATACGCAGTATTTT. Translation gives CASSLEAPRRTDTQYF. This sequence joins TRBV28 and TRBJ2-3; D gene unclear. The CDR3 is 16 amino acids. V was clipped by 2 bases and J by 3 bases, with 15 bases between them. Germline V gene lookup returns CDR1 MDHEN and CDR2 SYDVKM.

This sequence joins TRBV18 and TRBJ1-5; 8 bases line up with TRBD1. The V segment lost 6 bases and the J segment 0 bases; nucleotides outside the gene matches: 4. The CDR3 is made up of 15 amino acids. Germline V gives CDR1 KGHSH, CDR2 LQKENI. The chain's CDR3 is CASSLQGGSNQPQHF. The CDR3 DNA follows: TGTGCCAGCTCCTTACAGGGGGGTAGCAATCAGCCCCAGCATTTT.

V usage is TRBV28 and J usage is TRBJ2-7; D ambiguous. The ends were cut back, 6 bases at V and 2 bases at J, with 17 bases in the middle. This CDR3 is 15 amino acids long. From germline, CDR1 is MDHEN and CDR2 SYDVKM. This CDR3 is CASRAGRWVAYEQYF. CDR3 sequence (DNA): TGTGCCAGCAGGGCCGGACGATGGGTTGCCTACGAGCAGTACTTC. The variable domain in full, with the rest retrieved from reference TRBV28 and TRBJ2-7, is DVKVTQSSRYLVKRTGEKVFLECVQDMDHENMFWYRQDPGLGLRLIYFSYDVKMKEKGDIPEGYSVSREKKERFSLILESASTNQTSMYLCASRAGRWVAYEQYFGPGTRLTVT.

This chain uses TRBV19 with TRBJ2-1, with D maybe TRBD2 (6 bases). The CDR3 has 16 residues. Trimming cost V 3 bases and J 3 bases, with 15 bases left between them. Germline V gene sequence: CDR1 LNHDA, CDR2 SQIVND (reference sequence). CDR3 residues: CASSMGWGVRYNEQFF. The CDR3 DNA sequence: TGTGCCAGTAGTATGGGGTGGGGGGTTCGCTACAATGAGCAGTTCTTC. The whole variable domain, remainder taken from reference TRBV19 and TRBJ2-1, is DGGITQSPKYLFRKEGQNVTLSCEQNLNHDAMYWYRQDPGQGLRLIYYSQIVNDFQKGDIAEGYSVSREKKESFPLTVTSAQKNPTAFYLCASSMGWGVRYNEQFFGPGTRLTVL.

This chain uses TRBV11-3 with TRBJ2-3; D may be TRBD1 (6 bases). The CDR3 has 13 residues. In germline, CDR1 is SGHNT, CDR2 YENEEA. V was clipped by 5 bases and J by 5 bases, with 11 bases between them. The CDR3 bases are TGTGCCAGCAGCGAGCACAGGGAAGATACGCAGTATTTT. Protein: CASSEHREDTQYF.

The chain has TRBV5-1 and TRBJ2-7; D remains unclear. The CDR3 has 13 residues. With 5 bases removed from V and 2 bases from J, the gap between germline ends came to 11 bases. Germline values: CDR1 SGHRS, CDR2 YFSETQ. CDR3 amino acids: CASRPGYTYEQYF. CDR3 DNA: TGCGCCAGCAGGCCGGGCTATACCTACGAGCAGTACTTC.

The sample holds one count of this clone. V is TRBV5-1 and J is TRBJ2-3; 7 bases map to TRBD1. The CDR3 loop spans 15 amino acids. Germline CDR1 and CDR2: SGHRS and YFSETQ. J lost 2 bases, V lost 0 bases, and 3 bases had no gene match. The chain's CDR3 is CASSLGDSVTDTQYF. Written as DNA, the CDR3 is TGCGCCAGCAGCTTGGGGGACAGTGTCACAGATACGCAGTATTTT.

The chain combines TRBV7-9 with TRBJ1-4; 7 bases align to TRBD1. V shed 5 bases, J shed 4 bases, and the junction held 7 bases outside the gene matches. From germline, CDR1 is SEHNR and CDR2 FQNEAQ (reference sequence). The CDR3 spans 15 residues. CDR3 residues: CASSHRDSLNEKLFF. The DNA for the CDR3 is TGTGCCAGCAGCCATCGGGACAGTCTTAATGAAAAACTGTTTTTT.

The chain combines TRBV7-9 with TRBJ1-5; D unclear. Germline CDR1 SEHNR, CDR2 FQNEAQ (reference sequence). The germline V and J ends were trimmed by 1 base and 0 bases, with 10 bases remaining between them. This CDR3 contains 16 residues. This CDR3 reads CASSLGVGSSNQPQHF. The CDR3 bases are TGTGCCAGCAGCTTAGGTGTAGGGAGTAGCAATCAGCCCCAGCATTTT.

J is TRBJ1-2 and V is TRBV6-5, with TRBD1 matching 7 bases. The CDR3 is 14 residues long. Germline V gives CDR1 MNHEY, CDR2 SVGAGI. V was pared by 4 bases and J by 5 bases, with 7 bases of the junction left unmatched. The CDR3 is CASSLEGAPYGYTF. CDR3 sequence (DNA): TGTGCCAGCAGTTTGGAGGGGGCTCCTTATGGCTACACCTTC.

This clone was picked up a small number of times. The chain is built from TRBV5-1 and TRBJ1-1; the D is unclear. With 3 bases removed from V and 0 bases from J, the gap between germline ends came to 6 bases. Germline-derived CDR1 and CDR2 are SGHRS and YFSETQ. The CDR3 is 13 residues long. The CDR3 DNA reads TGCGCCAGCAGCTGGGATCTGAACACTGAAGCTTTCTTT. It is translated as CASSWDLNTEAFF.

The genes are TRBV2 and TRBJ1-2; TRBD1 matches at 7 bases. Germline V gives CDR1 SNHLY, CDR2 FYNNEI. There are 13 residues in the CDR3. V shed 9 bases and J 2 bases; nucleotides not matched to a gene: 6. Here the CDR3 DNA reads TGTGCCAGTAGACAGACAGGGAACTATGGCTACACCTTC. Protein product: CASRQTGNYGYTF.

The V and J genes are TRBV18 and TRBJ2-4; D gene unclear. Germline CDR1 reads KGHSH; CDR2 reads LQKENI. CDR3 size: 14 residues. The V end lost 2 bases, the J end lost 2 bases, and 7 bases lay between the germline ends. The CDR3 DNA reads TGTGCCAGCTCACCAAGGGTTACCAAAAACATTCAGTACTTC. It specifies CASSPRVTKNIQYF.

The chain carries TRBV6-5 and TRBJ2-5, with TRBD1 identical over 9 bases. The assigned J gene may be wrong: the sequence end matches TRBJ2-7 better. Germline-derived CDR1 and CDR2 are MNHEY and SVGAGI. The CDR3 length is 14 residues. CDR3 sequence reads: CASSLGQGTYEQYF. The CDR3 region has the DNA TGTGCCAGCAGCCTGGGACAGGGCACCTACGAGCAGTACTTC.

The J gene is TRBJ2-5, the V gene TRBV9, with D maybe TRBD1 (5 bases). The CDR3 has 15 amino acids. Trimming pared 2 bases from V and 5 bases from J, leaving 16 bases between. Germline CDR1 reads SGDLS; CDR2 reads YYNGEE. The CDR3 loop reads CASSVMDIQGETQYF. The DNA of the CDR3 is TGTGCCAGCAGCGTGATGGACATCCAAGGGGAGACCCAGTACTTC.

This sequence joins TRBV19 and TRBJ2-5, with a tentative D call TRBD2 (5 bases). V was cut by 3 bases and J by 4 bases, with 18 bases left in between. This CDR3 comprises 16 residues. CDR1 LNHDA and CDR2 SQIVND come from the germline V gene (reference sequence). In nucleotides, the CDR3 is TGTGCCAGTAGTATGATGAGCGGCCTCAGCGGAGAGACCCAGTACTTC. It yields the protein CASSMMSGLSGETQYF.

The rearrangement joins TRBV5-1 to TRBJ1-1; TRBD1 is a possible D gene (5 bases). Germline lookup yields CDR1 SGHRS and CDR2 YFSETQ. The V end was cut by 0 bases, the J end by 4 bases, with 10 bases between. The CDR3 has 14 amino acids. The CDR3 protein is CASSLGGGGTEAFF. The CDR3 DNA reads as TGCGCCAGCAGCTTGGGCGGCGGGGGCACTGAAGCTTTCTTT. The variable domain in full, completed from reference TRBV5-1 and TRBJ1-1, reads KAGVTQTPRYLIKTRGQQVTLSCSPISGHRSVSWYQQTPGQGLQFLFEYFSETQRNKGNFPGRFSGRQFSNSRSEMNVSTLELGDSALYLCASSLGGGGTEAFFGQGTRLTVV.

This clone appeared a single time. Other DNA sequences in this sample translate to the same CDR3. The V call is TRBV9, the J call TRBJ2-5; 10 bases fit TRBD2. Losses at the gene ends were 0 bases for V and 3 bases for J; bases not matched to a gene: 2. Germline values: CDR1 SGDLS, CDR2 YYNGEE. The CDR3 length is 15 residues. The DNA for the CDR3 is TGTGCCAGCAGCGTAGGGCTAGCGGGAGAAGAGACCCAGTACTTC. Translated, it gives CASSVGLAGEETQYF.

The chain combines TRBV9 with TRBJ2-7, with a possible D match to TRBD2 (5 bases). With 4 bases removed from V and 1 base from J, the gap between germline ends came to 12 bases. Germline loops: CDR1 SGDLS, CDR2 YYNGEE. This CDR3 is built from 14 residues. The CDR3: CASSPSPGSYEQYF. The CDR3 DNA follows: TGTGCCAGCAGCCCAAGCCCGGGATCCTACGAGCAGTACTTC.

V usage is TRBV19 and J usage is TRBJ2-3, with 8 bases identical to TRBD1. Germline V gene lookup returns CDR1 LNHDA and CDR2 SQIVND (reference sequence). V shed 5 bases, J shed 0 bases, and the junction held 4 bases outside the gene matches. The CDR3 is 15 residues long. Here the CDR3 DNA reads TGTGCCAGTAGTGGGACAGGTTTGAGCACAGATACGCAGTATTTT. Its protein is CASSGTGLSTDTQYF.